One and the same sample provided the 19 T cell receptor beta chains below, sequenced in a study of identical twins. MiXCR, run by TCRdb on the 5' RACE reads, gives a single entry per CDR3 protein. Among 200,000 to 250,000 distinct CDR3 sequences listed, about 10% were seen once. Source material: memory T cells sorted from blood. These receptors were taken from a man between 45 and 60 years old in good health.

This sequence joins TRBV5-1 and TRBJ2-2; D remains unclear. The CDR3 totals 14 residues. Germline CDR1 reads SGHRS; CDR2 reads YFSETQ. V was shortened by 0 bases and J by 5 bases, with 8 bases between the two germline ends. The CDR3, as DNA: TGCGCCAGCAGCTTGGCCCTAGGGACCGGGGAGCTGTTTTTT. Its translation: CASSLALGTGELFF.

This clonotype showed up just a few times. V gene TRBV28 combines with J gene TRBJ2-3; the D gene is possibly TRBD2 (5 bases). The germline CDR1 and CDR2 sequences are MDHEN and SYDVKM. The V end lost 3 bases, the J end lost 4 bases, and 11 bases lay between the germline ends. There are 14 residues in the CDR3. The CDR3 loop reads CASSLALAPDTQYF. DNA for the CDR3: TGTGCCAGCAGTTTGGCCCTAGCCCCAGATACGCAGTATTTT.

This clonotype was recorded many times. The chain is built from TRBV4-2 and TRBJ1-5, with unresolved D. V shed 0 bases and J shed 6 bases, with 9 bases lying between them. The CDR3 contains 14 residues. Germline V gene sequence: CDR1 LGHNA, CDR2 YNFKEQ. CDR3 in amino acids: CASSQDWGSQPQHF. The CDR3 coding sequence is TGTGCCAGCAGCCAAGATTGGGGTAGTCAGCCCCAGCATTTT.

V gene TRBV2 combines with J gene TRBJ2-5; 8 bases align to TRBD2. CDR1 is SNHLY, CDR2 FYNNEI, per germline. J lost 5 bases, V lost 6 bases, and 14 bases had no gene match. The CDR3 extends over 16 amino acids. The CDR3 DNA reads TGTGCCAGCAGGACCGGTACTAGCGGACATGGGGAGACCCAGTACTTC. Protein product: CASRTGTSGHGETQYF.

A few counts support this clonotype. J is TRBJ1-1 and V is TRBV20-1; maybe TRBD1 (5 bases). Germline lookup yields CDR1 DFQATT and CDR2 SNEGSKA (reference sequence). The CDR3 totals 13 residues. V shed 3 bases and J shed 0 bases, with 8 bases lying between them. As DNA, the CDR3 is TGCAGTGCTAGTAGGGGACTGAACACTGAAGCTTTCTTT. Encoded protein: CSASRGLNTEAFF.

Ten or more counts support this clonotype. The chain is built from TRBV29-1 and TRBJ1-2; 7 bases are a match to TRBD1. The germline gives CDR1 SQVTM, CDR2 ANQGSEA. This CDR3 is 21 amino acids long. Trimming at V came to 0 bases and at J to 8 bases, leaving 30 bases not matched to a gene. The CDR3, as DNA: TGCAGCGTTGAAGATCCGTGGGTACAGGGGAACTCTCGCCGCACGCAATGGGGCTACACCTTC. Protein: CSVEDPWVQGNSRRTQWGYTF.

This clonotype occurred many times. The CDR3 protein is CSAPNWGEQFF. The CDR3 DNA is TGCAGTGCTCCGAATTGGGGTGAGCAGTTCTTC. V gene TRBV20-1 combines with J gene TRBJ2-1; D is ambiguous. This CDR3 is 11 amino acids long. The germline CDR1 and CDR2 sequences are DFQATT and SNEGSKA (reference sequence). Trimming removed 5 bases from V and 9 bases from J, with 11 bases in between.

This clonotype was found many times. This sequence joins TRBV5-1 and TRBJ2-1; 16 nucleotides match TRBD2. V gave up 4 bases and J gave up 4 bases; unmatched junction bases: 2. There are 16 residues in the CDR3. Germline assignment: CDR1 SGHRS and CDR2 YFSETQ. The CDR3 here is CASSGGLAGGYNEQFF. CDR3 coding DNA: TGCGCCAGCAGCGGGGGACTAGCGGGAGGGTACAATGAGCAGTTCTTC.

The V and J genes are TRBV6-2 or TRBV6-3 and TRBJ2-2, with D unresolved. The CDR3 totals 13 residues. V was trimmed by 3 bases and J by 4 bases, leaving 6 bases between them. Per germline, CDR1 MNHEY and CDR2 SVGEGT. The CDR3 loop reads CASSYMSTGELFF. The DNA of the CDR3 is TGTGCCAGCAGTTATATGAGCACCGGGGAGCTGTTTTTT.

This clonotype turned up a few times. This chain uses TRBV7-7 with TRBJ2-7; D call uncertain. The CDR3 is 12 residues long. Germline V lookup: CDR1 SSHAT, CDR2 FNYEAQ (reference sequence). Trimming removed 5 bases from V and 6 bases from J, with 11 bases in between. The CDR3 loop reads CASSHTSGEQYF. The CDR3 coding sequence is TGTGCCAGCAGCCATACCTCCGGCGAGCAGTACTTC.

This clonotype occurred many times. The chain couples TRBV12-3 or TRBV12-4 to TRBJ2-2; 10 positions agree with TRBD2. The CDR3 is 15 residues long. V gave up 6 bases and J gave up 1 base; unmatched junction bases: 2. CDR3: CASRSSGRNTGELFF. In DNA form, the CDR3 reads TGTGCCAGCAGGTCTAGCGGGAGGAACACCGGGGAGCTGTTTTTT.

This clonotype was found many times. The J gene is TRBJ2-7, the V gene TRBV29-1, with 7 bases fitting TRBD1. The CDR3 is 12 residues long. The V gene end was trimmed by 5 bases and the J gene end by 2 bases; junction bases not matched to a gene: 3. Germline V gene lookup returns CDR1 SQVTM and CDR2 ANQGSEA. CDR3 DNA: TGCAGCGTTCGGACAGGAACCTACGAGCAGTACTTC. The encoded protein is CSVRTGTYEQYF.

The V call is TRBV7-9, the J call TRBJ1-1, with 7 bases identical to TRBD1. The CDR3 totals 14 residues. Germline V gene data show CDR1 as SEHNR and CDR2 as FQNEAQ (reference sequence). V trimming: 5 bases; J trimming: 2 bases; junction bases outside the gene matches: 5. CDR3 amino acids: CASSAGQFNTEAFF. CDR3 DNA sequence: TGTGCCAGCAGCGCGGGACAGTTTAACACTGAAGCTTTCTTT.

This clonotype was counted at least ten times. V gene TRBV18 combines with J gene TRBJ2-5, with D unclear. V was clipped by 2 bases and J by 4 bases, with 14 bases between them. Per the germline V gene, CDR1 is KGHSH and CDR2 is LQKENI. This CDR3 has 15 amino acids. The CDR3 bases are TGTGCCAGCTCACCATGGGCCCCCGCGGCAGAGACCCAGTACTTC. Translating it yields CASSPWAPAAETQYF.

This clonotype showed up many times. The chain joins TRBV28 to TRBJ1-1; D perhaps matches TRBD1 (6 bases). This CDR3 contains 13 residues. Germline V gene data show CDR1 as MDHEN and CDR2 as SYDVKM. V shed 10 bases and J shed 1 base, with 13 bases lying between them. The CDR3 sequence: CATLSGANTEAFF. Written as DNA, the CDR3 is TGTGCCACCCTGTCAGGGGCGAACACTGAAGCTTTCTTT.

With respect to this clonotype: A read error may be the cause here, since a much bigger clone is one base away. The CDR3 reads CAWMSRRNYSYTF. In DNA form, the CDR3 reads TGTGCCTGGATGTCACGGCGGAACTATAGCTACACCTTC. The J gene is TRBJ1-2, the V gene TRBV30; no clear D. CDR1 is GTSNPN and CDR2 is SVGIG in the germline V gene (reference sequence). The CDR3 length is 13 residues.

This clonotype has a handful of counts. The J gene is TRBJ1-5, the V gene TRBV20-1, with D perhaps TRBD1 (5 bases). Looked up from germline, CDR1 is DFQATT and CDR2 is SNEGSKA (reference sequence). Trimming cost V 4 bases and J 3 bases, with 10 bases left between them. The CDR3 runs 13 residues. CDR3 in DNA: TGCAGTGCTATCAGGGCCACCAATCAGCCCCAGCATTTT. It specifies CSAIRATNQPQHF.

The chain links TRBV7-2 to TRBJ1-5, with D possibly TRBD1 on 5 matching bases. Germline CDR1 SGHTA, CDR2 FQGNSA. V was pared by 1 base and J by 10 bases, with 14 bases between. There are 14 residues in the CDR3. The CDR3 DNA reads TGTGCCAGCAGCTTAGGACAGCCCCGAGAACCCCAGCATTTT. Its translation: CASSLGQPREPQHF.

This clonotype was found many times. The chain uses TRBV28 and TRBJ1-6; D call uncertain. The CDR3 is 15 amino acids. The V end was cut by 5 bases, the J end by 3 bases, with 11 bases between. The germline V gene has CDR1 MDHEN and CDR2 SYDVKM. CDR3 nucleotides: TGTGCCAGCAGTCCGCCCGGTGACTATAATTCACCCCTCCACTTT. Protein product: CASSPPGDYNSPLHF.